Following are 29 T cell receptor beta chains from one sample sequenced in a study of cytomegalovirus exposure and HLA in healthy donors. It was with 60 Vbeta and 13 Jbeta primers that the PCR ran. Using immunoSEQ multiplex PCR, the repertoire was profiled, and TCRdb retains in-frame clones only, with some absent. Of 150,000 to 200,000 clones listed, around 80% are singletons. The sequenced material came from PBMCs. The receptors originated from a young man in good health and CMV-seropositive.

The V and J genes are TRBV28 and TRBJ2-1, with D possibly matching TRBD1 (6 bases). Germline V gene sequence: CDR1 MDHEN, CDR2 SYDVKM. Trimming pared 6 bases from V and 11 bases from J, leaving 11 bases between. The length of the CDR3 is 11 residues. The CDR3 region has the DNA TGTGCCAGCAGCACCGGGACACAGCAGTTCTTC. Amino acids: CASSTGTQQFF.

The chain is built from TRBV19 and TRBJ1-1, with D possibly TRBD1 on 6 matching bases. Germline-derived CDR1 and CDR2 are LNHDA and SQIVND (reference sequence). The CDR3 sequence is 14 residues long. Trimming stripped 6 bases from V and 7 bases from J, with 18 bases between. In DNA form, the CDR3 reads TGTGCCAGTAGCATGGGGGCCCGGGGCCGTGAAGCTTTCTTT. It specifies CASSMGARGREAFF.

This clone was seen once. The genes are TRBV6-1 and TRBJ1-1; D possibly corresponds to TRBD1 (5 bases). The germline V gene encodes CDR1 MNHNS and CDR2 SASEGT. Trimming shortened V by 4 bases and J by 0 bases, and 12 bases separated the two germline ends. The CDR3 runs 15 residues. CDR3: CASSGSGGLNTEAFF. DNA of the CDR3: TGTGCCAGCAGTGGGAGTGGGGGGTTGAACACTGAAGCTTTCTTT.

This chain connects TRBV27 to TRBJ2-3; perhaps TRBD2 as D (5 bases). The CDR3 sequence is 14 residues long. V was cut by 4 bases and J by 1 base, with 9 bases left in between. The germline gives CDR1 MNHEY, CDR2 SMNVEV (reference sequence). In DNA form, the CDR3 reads TGTGCCAGCAGTTCGCGGGCTGGCACAGATACGCAGTATTTT. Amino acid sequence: CASSSRAGTDTQYF.

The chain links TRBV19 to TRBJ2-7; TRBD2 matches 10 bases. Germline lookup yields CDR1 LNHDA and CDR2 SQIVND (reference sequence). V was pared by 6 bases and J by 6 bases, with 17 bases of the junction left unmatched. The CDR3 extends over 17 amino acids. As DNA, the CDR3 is TGTGCCAGTAGCGCCACCAGGAGCGGGAGGGCCGGTCTCGAGCAGTACTTC. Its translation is CASSATRSGRAGLEQYF. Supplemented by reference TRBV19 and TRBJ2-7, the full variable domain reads DGGITQSPKYLFRKEGQNVTLSCEQNLNHDAMYWYRQDPGQGLRLIYYSQIVNDFQKGDIAEGYSVSREKKESFPLTVTSAQKNPTAFYLCASSATRSGRAGLEQYFGPGTRLTVT.

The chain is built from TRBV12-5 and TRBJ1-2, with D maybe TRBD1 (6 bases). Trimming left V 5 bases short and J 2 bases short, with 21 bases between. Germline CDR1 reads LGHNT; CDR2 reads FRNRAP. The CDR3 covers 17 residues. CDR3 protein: CASGTSSWGGGNYGYTF. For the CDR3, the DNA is TGTGCTAGTGGTACTTCTTCGTGGGGGGGCGGGAACTATGGCTACACCTTC.

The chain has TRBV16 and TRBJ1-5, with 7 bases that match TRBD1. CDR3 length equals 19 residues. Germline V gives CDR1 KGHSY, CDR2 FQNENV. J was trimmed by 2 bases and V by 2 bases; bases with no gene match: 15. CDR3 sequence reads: CASSQIVGQGVEGNQPQHF. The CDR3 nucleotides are TGTGCCAGCAGCCAAATTGTTGGTCAGGGGGTGGAAGGCAATCAGCCCCAGCATTTT.

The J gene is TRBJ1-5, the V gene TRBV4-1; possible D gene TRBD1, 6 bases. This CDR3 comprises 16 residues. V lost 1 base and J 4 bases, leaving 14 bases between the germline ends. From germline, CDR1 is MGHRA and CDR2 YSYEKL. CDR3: CASSQVRGARNQPQHF. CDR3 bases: TGCGCCAGCAGCCAAGTACGGGGGGCTCGTAATCAGCCCCAGCATTTT.

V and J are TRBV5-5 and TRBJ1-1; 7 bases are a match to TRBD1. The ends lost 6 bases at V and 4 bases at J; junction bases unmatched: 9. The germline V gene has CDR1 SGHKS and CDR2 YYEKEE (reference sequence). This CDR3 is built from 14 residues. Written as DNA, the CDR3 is TGTGCCAGCAACCCGACAGGGATGATCACTGAAGCTTTCTTT. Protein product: CASNPTGMITEAFF.

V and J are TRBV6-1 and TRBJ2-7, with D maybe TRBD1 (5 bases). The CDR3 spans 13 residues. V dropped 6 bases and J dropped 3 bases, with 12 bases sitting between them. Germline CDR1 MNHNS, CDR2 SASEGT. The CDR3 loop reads CASRQTDDYEQYF. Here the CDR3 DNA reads TGTGCCAGCAGACAGACAGACGACTACGAGCAGTACTTC.

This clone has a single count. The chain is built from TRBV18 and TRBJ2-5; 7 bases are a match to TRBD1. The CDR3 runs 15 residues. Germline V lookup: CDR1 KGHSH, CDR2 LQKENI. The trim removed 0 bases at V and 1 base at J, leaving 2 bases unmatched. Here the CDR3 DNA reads TGTGCCAGCTCACCACCCGGGACAGTCCAAGAGACCCAGTACTTC. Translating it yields CASSPPGTVQETQYF.

The CDR3 nucleotides read TGTGCCAGCAGTAACCCGACCCGGGACAGGGGTAACTATGGCTACACCTTC. Protein sequence: CASSNPTRDRGNYGYTF. The rearrangement links TRBV28 to TRBJ1-2; TRBD1 matches 10 bases. CDR3 length: 17 residues. Germline CDR1 is MDHEN and CDR2 is SYDVKM. V lost 5 bases, J lost 1 base, and 10 bases stayed unmatched.

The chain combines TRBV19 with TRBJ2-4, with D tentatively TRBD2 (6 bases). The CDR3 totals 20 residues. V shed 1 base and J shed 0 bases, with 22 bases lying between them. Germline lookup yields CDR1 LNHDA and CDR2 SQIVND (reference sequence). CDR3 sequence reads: CASSIGVVTGLALAKNIQYF. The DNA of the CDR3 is TGTGCCAGTAGTATAGGTGTGGTAACTGGGCTAGCGTTAGCCAAAAACATTCAGTACTTC.

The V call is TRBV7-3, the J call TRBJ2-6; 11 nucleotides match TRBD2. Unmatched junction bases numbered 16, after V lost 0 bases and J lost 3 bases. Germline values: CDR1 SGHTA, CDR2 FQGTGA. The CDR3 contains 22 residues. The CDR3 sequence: CASSLTNPGLAGMAGGANVLTF. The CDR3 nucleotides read TGTGCCAGCAGCTTAACCAACCCCGGACTAGCGGGTATGGCCGGTGGGGCCAACGTCCTGACTTTC.

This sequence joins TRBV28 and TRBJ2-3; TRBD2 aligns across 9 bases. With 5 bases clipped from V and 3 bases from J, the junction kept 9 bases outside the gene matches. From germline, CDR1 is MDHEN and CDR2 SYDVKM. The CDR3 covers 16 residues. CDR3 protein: CASSPRGREKTDTQYF. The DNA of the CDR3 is TGTGCCAGCAGTCCCCGCGGGAGGGAAAAGACAGATACGCAGTATTTT.

This chain's CDR3 is CASSSLRGRSYGYTF. The CDR3 region has the DNA TGTGCCAGCAGCTCCCTCCGGGGTAGATCATATGGCTACACCTTC. This sequence joins TRBV11-2 and TRBJ1-2; D ambiguous. V gave up 4 bases and J gave up 5 bases, with 17 bases separating them. This CDR3 region has 15 residues. Germline values: CDR1 SGHAT, CDR2 FQNNGV.

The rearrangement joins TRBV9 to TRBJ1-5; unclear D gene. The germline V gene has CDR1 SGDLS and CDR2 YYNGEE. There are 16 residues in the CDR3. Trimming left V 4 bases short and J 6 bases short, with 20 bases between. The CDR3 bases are TGTGCCAGCAGCACCGGCGAGGGAGGGTACGGTCAGCCCCAGCATTTT. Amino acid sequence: CASSTGEGGYGQPQHF.

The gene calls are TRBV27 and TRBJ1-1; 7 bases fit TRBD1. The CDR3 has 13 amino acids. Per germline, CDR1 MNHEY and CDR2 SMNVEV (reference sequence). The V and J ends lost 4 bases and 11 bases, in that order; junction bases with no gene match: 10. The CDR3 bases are TGTGCCAGCAGTTCCGGGACAGAGTTGAAGGCTTTCTTT. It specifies CASSSGTELKAFF.

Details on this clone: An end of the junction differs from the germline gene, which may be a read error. Here the CDR3 DNA reads TGTGCCATCAGTGGTTTAACAGGGGTTTCTGAGGCTTTCTTT. Translated, it gives CAISGLTGVSEAFF. This rearrangement joins TRBV10-3 to TRBJ1-1; 7 nucleotides line up with TRBD1. Germline CDR1 reads ENHRY; CDR2 reads SYGVKD. This CDR3 has 14 amino acids.

CDR3 protein: CASSLGAREGETQYF. The CDR3 region has the DNA TGTGCCAGCAGCTTGGGGGCGCGGGAAGGAGAGACCCAGTACTTC. The V call is TRBV5-6, the J call TRBJ2-5; TRBD2 is a possible D gene (6 bases). Germline values: CDR1 SGHDT, CDR2 YYEEEE. This CDR3 region has 15 residues. Trimming pared 0 bases from V and 4 bases from J, leaving 13 bases between. The full variable domain, rest sourced from reference TRBV5-6 and TRBJ2-5, is DAGVTQSPTHLIKTRGQQVTLRCSPKSGHDTVSWYQQALGQGPQFIFQYYEEEERQRGNFPDRFSGHQFPNYSSELNVNALLLGDSALYLCASSLGAREGETQYFGPGTRLLVL.

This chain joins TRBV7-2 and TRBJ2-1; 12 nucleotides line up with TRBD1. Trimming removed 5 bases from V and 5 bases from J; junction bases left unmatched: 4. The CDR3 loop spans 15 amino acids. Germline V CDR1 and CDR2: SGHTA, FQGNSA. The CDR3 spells CASSRGQGANNEQFF. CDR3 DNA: TGTGCCAGCAGCCGGGGACAGGGGGCTAACAATGAGCAGTTCTTC.

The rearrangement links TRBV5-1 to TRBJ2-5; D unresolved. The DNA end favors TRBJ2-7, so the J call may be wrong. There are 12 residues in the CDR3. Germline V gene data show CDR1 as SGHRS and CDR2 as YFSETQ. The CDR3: CASSLGAYEQYF. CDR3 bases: TGCGCCAGCAGCCTTGGGGCCTACGAGCAGTACTTC.

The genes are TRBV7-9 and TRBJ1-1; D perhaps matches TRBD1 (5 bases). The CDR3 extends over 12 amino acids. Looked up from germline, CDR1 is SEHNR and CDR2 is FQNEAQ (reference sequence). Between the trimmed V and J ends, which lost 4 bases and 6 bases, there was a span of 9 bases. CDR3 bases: TGTGCCAGCAGCTCCCAGGGTCCTGAAGCTTTCTTT. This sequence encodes CASSSQGPEAFF.

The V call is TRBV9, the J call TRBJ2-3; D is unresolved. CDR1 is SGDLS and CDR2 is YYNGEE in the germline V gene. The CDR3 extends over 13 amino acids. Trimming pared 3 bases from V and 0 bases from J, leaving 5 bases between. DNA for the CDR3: TGTGCCAGCAGCGAAACTAGCACAGATACGCAGTATTTT. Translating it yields CASSETSTDTQYF.

This CDR3 is CASSRGLAGAEYEQYF. CDR3 coding DNA: TGTGCCAGCAGTAGGGGACTAGCGGGAGCGGAGTACGAGCAGTACTTC. This chain links TRBV5-4 with TRBJ2-7; 14 bases line up with TRBD2. CDR1 SGHNT and CDR2 YYREEE come from the germline V gene (reference sequence). CDR3 length: 16 amino acids. V was clipped by 5 bases and J by 4 bases; unmatched bases: 8. The full variable domain, in which reference TRBV5-4 and TRBJ2-7 provide the parts outside the CDR3, is ETGVTQSPTHLIKTRGQQVTLRCSSQSGHNTVSWYQQALGQGPQFIFQYYREEENGRGNFPPRFSGLQFPNYSSELNVNALELDDSALYLCASSRGLAGAEYEQYFGPGTRLTVT.

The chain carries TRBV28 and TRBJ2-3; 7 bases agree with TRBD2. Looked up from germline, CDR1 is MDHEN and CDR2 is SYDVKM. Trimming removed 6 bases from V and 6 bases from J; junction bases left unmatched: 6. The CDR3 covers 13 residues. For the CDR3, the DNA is TGTGCCAGCAGCCCTGCGGGAGACGATACGCAGTATTTT. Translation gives CASSPAGDDTQYF.

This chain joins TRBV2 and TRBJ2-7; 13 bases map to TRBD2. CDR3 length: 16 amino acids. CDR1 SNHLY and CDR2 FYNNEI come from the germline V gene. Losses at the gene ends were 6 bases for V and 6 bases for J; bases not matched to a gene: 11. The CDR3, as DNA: TGTGCCAGCAGGAGAGGGACTAGCGGGATCCCGGGCGAGCAGTACTTC. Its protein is CASRRGTSGIPGEQYF. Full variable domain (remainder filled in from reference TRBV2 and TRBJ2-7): EPEVTQTPSHQVTQMGQEVILRCVPISNHLYFYWYRQILGQKVEFLVSFYNNEISEKSEIFDDQFSVERPDGSNFTLKIRSTKLEDSAMYFCASRRGTSGIPGEQYFGPGTRLTVT.

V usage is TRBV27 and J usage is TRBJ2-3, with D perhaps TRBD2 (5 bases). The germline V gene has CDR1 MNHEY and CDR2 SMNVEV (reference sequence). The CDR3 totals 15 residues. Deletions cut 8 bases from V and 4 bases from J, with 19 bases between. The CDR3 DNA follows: TGTGCCAGCGGGGAGTTGGAGCTGGGCGCAGATACGCAGTATTTT. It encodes CASGELELGADTQYF.

In nucleotides, the CDR3 is TGTGCCAGCAGGGGGGACAGGTCCTCCTACGAGCAGTACTTC. This translates into CASRGDRSSYEQYF. This rearrangement joins TRBV2 to TRBJ2-7; 8 bases fit TRBD1. This CDR3 comprises 14 residues. Germline CDR1 SNHLY, CDR2 FYNNEI. V lost 6 bases to trimming and J lost 0 bases; unmatched junction nucleotides: 4.